Reported below is one TCR beta chain. Antigen specificity is unknown. V lost 3 bases, J lost 3 bases, and 4 bases stayed unmatched. The CDR3 consists of 15 residues. CDR1 and CDR2 from the germline V gene are LGHDT and YNNKEL (reference sequence). These data originate in a study of T cell responses to AZD1222 COVID-19 vaccine. The overall study: Second-dose recipients at about 4 or about 12 weeks were treated as one pooled group. Study outcomes and limitations: Most donors were white British and more were female, and clonal diversity was possibly underestimated. The breadth and depth of Spike-specific TCRs increased once two AZD1222 doses had been given. Without day 14 samples, only post-peak T cell repertoires were studied.

Using immunoSEQ multiplex PCR, the repertoire was profiled, and TCRdb retains in-frame clones only, with some absent. Here the sample spans around 100,000 clones, about 92% being singletons. The material sequenced was peripheral blood, taken on day 0 of AZD1222 vaccination. This clonotype originated in an adult in good health. V is TRBV3-1 (or the pseudogene TRBV3-2) and J is TRBJ1-4, with 7 bases identical to TRBD1. The CDR3 loop reads CASSHRGKANEKLFF. The CDR3 DNA sequence: TGTGCCAGCAGCCACAGGGGGAAGGCTAATGAAAAACTGTTTTTT.